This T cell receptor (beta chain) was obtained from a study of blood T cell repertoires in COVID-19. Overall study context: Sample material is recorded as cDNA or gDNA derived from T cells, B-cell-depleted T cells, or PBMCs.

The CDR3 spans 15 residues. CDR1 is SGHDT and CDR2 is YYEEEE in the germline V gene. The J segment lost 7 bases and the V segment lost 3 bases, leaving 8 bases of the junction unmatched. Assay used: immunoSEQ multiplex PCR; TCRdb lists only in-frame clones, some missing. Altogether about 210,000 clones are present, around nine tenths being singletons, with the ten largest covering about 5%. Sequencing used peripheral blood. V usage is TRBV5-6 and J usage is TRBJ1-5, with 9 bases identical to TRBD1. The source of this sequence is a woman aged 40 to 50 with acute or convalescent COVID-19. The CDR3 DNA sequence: TGTGCCAGCAGCTACCTGGACAGGGGAGAACAGCCCCAGCATTTT. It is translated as CASSYLDRGEQPQHF.